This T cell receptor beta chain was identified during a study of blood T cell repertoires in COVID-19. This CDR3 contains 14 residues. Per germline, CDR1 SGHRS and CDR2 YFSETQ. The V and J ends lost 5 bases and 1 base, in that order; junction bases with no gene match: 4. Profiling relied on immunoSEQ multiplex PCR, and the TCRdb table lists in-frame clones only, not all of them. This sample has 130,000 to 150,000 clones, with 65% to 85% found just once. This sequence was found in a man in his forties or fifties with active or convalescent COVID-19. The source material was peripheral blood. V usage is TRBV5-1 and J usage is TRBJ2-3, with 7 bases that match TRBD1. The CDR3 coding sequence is TGCGCCAGCAGACGAACAGGGGGCACAGATACGCAGTATTTT. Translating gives CASRRTGGTDTQYF.